This TCR beta chain was retrieved from a study of vaccination effects on CD4 cells after COVID-19. Study-level results: No early post-infection timepoints were available in the study, which also included few convalescent patients. Clones that were induced by infection or by vaccine showed marked contraction late after vaccination. Of the vaccine-induced clones from healthy vaccinees, merely 1 of 255 recognized common cold coronaviruses as well.

Trimming cost V 4 bases and J 7 bases, with 18 bases left between them. The CDR3 spans 15 residues. In germline, CDR1 is SGHRS, CDR2 YFSETQ. Under the ViraFEST assay, PBMC were stimulated with viral peptide pools so that antigen-specific CD4+ T cells expanded. Sequencing was performed afterwards. Subsequent to a culture period of 10 to 11 days, CD4+ T cells were isolated. According to the study, vaccine recipients showed no prior SARS-CoV-2 infection and negative nucleocapsid antibodies. Days 3 and 7 saw half the medium replaced with IL-2 medium. Method: immunoSEQ multiplex PCR; TCRdb's copy keeps in-frame clones and lacks some. The data contain approximately 70,000 clones, under 85% of them seen just once; the ten biggest clones take up 2.5% to 3%. This clone occurred once. The antigen remains undetermined.

The receptor comes from a human donor who received a COVID-19 vaccine. The sequencing used CD4+ T cells from PBMCs cultured with HCoV-NL63 spike peptides, collected before COVID-19 vaccination. This chain uses TRBV5-1 with TRBJ2-1, with D possibly being TRBD1 (5 bases). CDR3 sequence reads: CASSPWAGSGNEQFF. Here the CDR3 DNA reads TGCGCCAGCAGCCCCTGGGCAGGGTCAGGGAATGAGCAGTTCTTC.